Below are 24 T cell receptor beta chains sequenced from a single sample in a study of blood T cells in healthy people across ages (dated by TCRdb to between 2014 and 2017). Libraries were made using 5' RACE. The listed sequencing device is Illumina HiSeq 2500. A second roughly 6 to 11 cycle PCR used a sample-barcoded 5' primer and a J-beta primer mix. TCRdb reprocessing: public reads trimmed at Q25 with fastp, clones called with MiXCR, in-frame beta chains kept. For every CDR3 protein sequence, its rows merge into one entry that carries the most common genes and DNA. Present in this sample are hundreds of thousands of distinct CDR3 sequences, 22% of which were seen just once. The top ten constitute less than 25% of the sample. Sequencing input: blood. The receptor source for this set is a man aged 65-85 years in good health.

The chain employs TRBV6-6 and TRBJ1-6, with D possibly TRBD1 on 5 matching bases. Germline V CDR1 and CDR2: MNHNY, SVGAGI (reference sequence). This CDR3 has 15 residues. Trimming left V 2 bases short and J 6 bases short, with 11 bases between. The CDR3 DNA is TGTGCCAGCAGTTACGATGACAGTACTAATTCACCCCTCCACTTT. It translates to CASSYDDSTNSPLHF.

This clonotype appeared a few times. The chain recombines TRBV9 with TRBJ1-3; maybe TRBD1 (6 bases). Germline values: CDR1 SGDLS, CDR2 YYNGEE. V was pared by 2 bases and J by 2 bases, with 14 bases between. The CDR3 has 16 residues. CDR3 DNA: TGTGCCAGCAGCGTGGCCGGACAGCTTGCTGGAAACACCATATATTTT. This gives the protein CASSVAGQLAGNTIYF. Looking up the rest from reference TRBV9 and TRBJ1-3 gives the full variable domain: DSGVTQTPKHLITATGQRVTLRCSPRSGDLSVYWYQQSLDQGLQFLIQYYNGEERAKGNILERFSAQQFPDLHSELNLSSLELGDSALYFCASSVAGQLAGNTIYFGEGSWLTVV.

This clonotype has more than one count but fewer than ten. This chain joins TRBV29-1 and TRBJ2-7; D is possibly TRBD1 or TRBD2 (5 bases each). From germline, CDR1 is SQVTM and CDR2 ANQGSEA. V was cut by 1 base and J by 6 bases, with 13 bases left in between. This CDR3 region has 13 residues. The CDR3 reads CSVEVGTGFEQYF. In nucleotides, the CDR3 is TGCAGCGTTGAAGTGGGGACGGGCTTCGAGCAGTACTTC.

The table lists this clonotype with a few counts. V is TRBV24-1 and J is TRBJ2-5; D is perhaps TRBD1 (6 bases). Per the germline V gene, CDR1 is KGHDR and CDR2 is SFDVKD. There are 16 residues in the CDR3. V dropped 4 bases and J dropped 5 bases, with 19 bases sitting between them. In nucleotides, the CDR3 is TGTGCCACCAGTGACCCCGGGACAAGAACATGGGAGACCCAGTACTTC. It codes for CATSDPGTRTWETQYF.

In its sample, this clonotype was seen a few times. This rearrangement joins TRBV7-9 to TRBJ2-3; tentatively, D is TRBD2 (6 bases). This CDR3 contains 15 residues. V was clipped by 2 bases and J by 1 base, with 10 bases between them. Per germline, CDR1 SEHNR and CDR2 FQNEAQ (reference sequence). The CDR3 here is CASSLREAGTDTQYF. In nucleotides, the CDR3 is TGTGCCAGCAGCTTAAGGGAGGCGGGCACAGATACGCAGTATTTT.

The chain joins TRBV12-3 or TRBV12-4 to TRBJ1-5; the D gene is possibly TRBD1 (5 bases). The CDR3 sequence is 16 residues long. Deletions cut 6 bases from V and 3 bases from J, with 18 bases between. This chain's CDR3 is CASSPQWDGYNQPQHF. The DNA for the CDR3 is TGTGCCAGCAGCCCTCAATGGGACGGATACAATCAGCCCCAGCATTTT.

This clonotype was observed once. V gene TRBV5-1 combines with J gene TRBJ2-1; D possibly corresponds to TRBD2 (5 bases). Germline V CDR1 and CDR2: SGHRS, YFSETQ. V lost 0 bases and J 15 bases, leaving 10 bases between the germline ends. This CDR3 has 11 amino acids. CDR3 sequence: CASSLAGERFF. CDR3 nucleotide sequence: TGCGCCAGCAGCTTGGCCGGGGAAAGGTTCTTC.

The chain uses TRBV2 and TRBJ2-1; 8 bases fit TRBD1. CDR3 length: 14 amino acids. In germline, CDR1 is SNHLY, CDR2 FYNNEI. In DNA, the CDR3 is TGTGCTACAGTGACAGGGGCCGTGAGTACTGAGCAGTTCTTC. The encoded protein is CATVTGAVSTEQFF.

The chain links TRBV20-1 to TRBJ2-7; D is tentatively TRBD1 or TRBD2 (5 bases each). The J call may be incorrect, as the DNA end agrees better with TRBJ2-5. This CDR3 is 13 amino acids long. The germline CDR1 and CDR2 sequences are DFQATT and SNEGSKA (reference sequence). CDR3 in amino acids: CSVFSQGEETQYF. As DNA, the CDR3 is TGCAGTGTCTTCTCTCAGGGAGAAGAGACCCAGTACTTC.

This clonotype came up many times. V is TRBV20-1 and J is TRBJ2-5; D may be TRBD2 (6 bases). The CDR3 length is 15 residues. Trimming cost V 6 bases and J 0 bases, with 17 bases left between them. In germline, CDR1 is DFQATT, CDR2 SNEGSKA (reference sequence). CDR3 DNA: TGCAGTGCGACCTCCCCTTGGGGGGACCAAGAGACCCAGTACTTC. Translated: CSATSPWGDQETQYF.

The rearrangement uses TRBV12-3 or TRBV12-4 and TRBJ2-3, with 8 bases matching TRBD2. There are 16 residues in the CDR3. V lost 6 bases, J lost 6 bases, and 14 bases stayed unmatched. CDR3 amino acids: CASREGRGAHQDTQYF. In DNA, the CDR3 is TGTGCCAGCAGGGAGGGGCGGGGGGCCCATCAGGATACGCAGTATTTT.

A remark on this clonotype: As the CDR3 is not closed by the conserved phenylalanine or tryptophan, this likely results from a read error. The limits of the CDR3 on the DNA are not certain, so only TCRdb's listed CDR3 is given. The chain carries TRBV12-3 or TRBV12-4 and TRBJ2-3. The CDR3 is made up of 14 amino acids, end residues included. Here the CDR3 reads CASKLDKRTDTEYS.

This clonotype was picked up a small number of times. The chain uses TRBV9 and TRBJ2-1, with no clear D. Trimming left V 2 bases short and J 6 bases short, with 15 bases between. CDR1 and CDR2 (germline): SGDLS, YYNGEE. This CDR3 is 15 amino acids long. The CDR3 DNA follows: TGTGCCAGCAGCGTCGACCATTCCCTTAGCAATGAGCAGTTCTTC. Translation gives CASSVDHSLSNEQFF.

This clonotype was counted only a few times. The chain is built from TRBV29-1 and TRBJ1-1; 8 positions agree with TRBD1. Trimming removed 5 bases from V and 4 bases from J; junction bases left unmatched: 3. Germline V gene data show CDR1 as SQVTM and CDR2 as ANQGSEA. The CDR3 is 12 amino acids. CDR3 in amino acids: CSVQTGGTEAFF. The DNA of the CDR3 is TGCAGCGTTCAAACAGGGGGCACTGAAGCTTTCTTT.

The rearrangement uses TRBV18 and TRBJ2-1; D unclear. The tail of the sequence fits TRBJ2-7 better, so the J call may be wrong. The CDR3 runs to 11 residues. Germline-derived CDR1 and CDR2 are KGHSH and LQKENI. The CDR3 DNA is TGTGCCAGCTCACCAGCGGACGAGCAGTACTTC. This translates into CASSPADEQYF.

The chain combines TRBV12-3 or TRBV12-4 with TRBJ1-1, with 7 positions matching TRBD1. The length of the CDR3 is 16 residues. V shed 6 bases and J 3 bases; nucleotides not matched to a gene: 13. The CDR3 bases are TGTGCCAGCAGCCCGGACAGGATTCGGATCGACACTGAAGCTTTCTTT. Amino acids: CASSPDRIRIDTEAFF.

This clonotype was counted at least ten times. The CDR3 spells CASSFGGPEETQYF. CDR3 coding DNA: TGTGCCAGCAGTTTTGGGGGGCCGGAGGAGACCCAGTACTTC. This rearrangement joins TRBV12-3 or TRBV12-4 to TRBJ2-5; D might be TRBD1 or TRBD2, each matching 6 bases. The CDR3 runs to 14 residues. The ends were cut back, 3 bases at V and 5 bases at J, with 13 bases in the middle.

The table lists this clonotype with a few counts. The chain uses TRBV7-9 and TRBJ2-5, with D hard to call. The J call may be faulty, since TRBJ2-7 better matches the DNA end. Germline values: CDR1 SEHNR, CDR2 FQNEAQ (reference sequence). The CDR3 loop spans 14 amino acids. CDR3 region: CASSLVAGTYEQYF. CDR3 sequence (DNA): TGTGCCAGCAGCTTAGTGGCTGGGACCTACGAGCAGTACTTC.

There are many counts of this clonotype. The CDR3 bases are TGTGCCAGCAGTCAAGTCTGGTTAAGGCTGGCTAGCACAGATACGCAGTATTTT. It yields the protein CASSQVWLRLASTDTQYF. The genes are TRBV12-3 or TRBV12-4 and TRBJ2-3; D remains ambiguous. The V end lost 5 bases, the J end lost 0 bases, and 21 bases lay between the germline ends. The CDR3 covers 18 residues.

The chain employs TRBV12-3 or TRBV12-4 and TRBJ2-1; unclear D gene. This CDR3 is built from 12 residues. V lost 5 bases, J lost 12 bases, and 14 bases lay in between. CDR3 protein: CASSLRTATQFF. The CDR3 bases are TGTGCCAGCAGTCTTCGGACCGCGACGCAGTTCTTC.

This clonotype came up a few times. This chain joins TRBV12-3 or TRBV12-4 and TRBJ1-4; 8 nucleotides align to TRBD1. This CDR3 contains 15 residues. Trimming took 5 bases from V and 5 from J; bases not matched to a gene: 7. The CDR3 reads CASSTSTGVNEKLFF. In DNA, the CDR3 is TGTGCCAGCAGTACCTCGACAGGGGTGAATGAAAAACTGTTTTTT.

This clonotype was found a few times. The rearrangement uses TRBV10-3 and TRBJ2-3; perhaps TRBD1 as D (5 bases). Germline CDR1 ENHRY, CDR2 SYGVKD. Deletions cut 3 bases from V and 2 bases from J, with 9 bases between. This CDR3 has 14 residues. The CDR3 sequence: CAISDPGHTDTQYF. In nucleotides, the CDR3 is TGTGCCATCAGTGATCCCGGACACACAGATACGCAGTATTTT.

This chain uses TRBV3-1 with TRBJ2-3; D is ambiguous. There are 14 residues in the CDR3. V was shortened by 5 bases and J by 0 bases, with 9 bases between the two germline ends. The germline V gene encodes CDR1 LGHDT and CDR2 YNNKEL (reference sequence). CDR3 region: CASSKTPSTDTQYF. In DNA form, the CDR3 reads TGTGCCAGCAGCAAAACACCTAGCACAGATACGCAGTATTTT.

This clonotype was seen ten or more times. The chain joins TRBV6-5 to TRBJ2-5, with 7 bases aligning to TRBD2. The CDR3 runs to 15 residues. CDR1 and CDR2 from the germline V gene are MNHEY and SVGAGI. J gave up 4 bases and V 4 bases, and 9 bases lay outside the gene matches. The CDR3 here is CASSFLAVGVETQYF. CDR3 coding DNA: TGTGCCAGCAGTTTCCTAGCGGTAGGGGTAGAGACCCAGTACTTC.